The 32 T cell receptor beta chains reported below all come from one sample, sequenced in a study of PD-L1 blockade in urothelial cancer. TCRdb's table, derived via immunoSEQ multiplex PCR, lists solely in-frame clones and lacks some. The sample contains 40,000 to 55,000 clones, approximately 83% of which appear only once. The time point was: peripheral blood 6 weeks after treatment start. This specimen consisted of PBMCs, obtained around atezolizumab (anti-PD-L1) treatment. All receptors come from a man in his 60s with urothelial cancer.

The CDR3 nucleotides read TGTGCCAGCAGGGCAGGCGAATCACCCCTCCACTTT. It specifies CASRAGESPLHF. The gene calls are TRBV6-1 and TRBJ1-6, with D uncertain. V was cut by 6 bases and J by 10 bases, with 10 bases left in between. The CDR3 totals 12 residues. Germline V gives CDR1 MNHNS, CDR2 SASEGT.

DNA of the CDR3: TGCGCCAGCAGCACCGGACTCCAGATCACCGGGGAGCTGTTTTTT. Its protein product is CASSTGLQITGELFF. V usage is TRBV10-2 and J usage is TRBJ2-2; D may be TRBD2 (5 bases). CDR1 and CDR2 from the germline V gene are WSHSY and SAAADI. This CDR3 has 15 residues. Trimming stripped 6 bases from V and 4 bases from J, with 15 bases between.

The rearrangement joins TRBV11-2 to TRBJ1-3, with a weak D call TRBD1 (5 bases). V lost 1 base and J lost 1, with 8 bases in between. Per the germline V gene, CDR1 is SGHAT and CDR2 is FQNNGV. The CDR3 runs 15 residues. The CDR3 sequence: CASSLAQGSGNTIYF. CDR3 nucleotides: TGTGCCAGCAGCTTAGCCCAGGGATCTGGAAACACCATATATTTT. Full variable domain (rest looked up from reference TRBV11-2 and TRBJ1-3): EAGVAQSPRYKIIEKRQSVAFWCNPISGHATLYWYQQILGQGPKLLIQFQNNGVVDDSQLPKDRFSAERLKGVDSTLKIQPAKLEDSAVYLCASSLAQGSGNTIYFGEGSWLTVV.

V gene TRBV30 combines with J gene TRBJ1-2, with D unclear. The CDR3 extends over 15 amino acids. Germline V gene data show CDR1 as GTSNPN and CDR2 as SVGIG (reference sequence). The V end was cut by 1 base, the J end by 0 bases, with 12 bases between. As DNA, the CDR3 is TGTGCCTGGAGTGGACTACGGCCTACTAACTATGGCTACACCTTC. Protein sequence: CAWSGLRPTNYGYTF.

The chain links TRBV6-5 to TRBJ1-1, with unresolved D. Germline V gene lookup returns CDR1 MNHEY and CDR2 SVGAGI. Deletions cut 1 base from V and 11 bases from J, with 8 bases between. The CDR3 spans 11 residues. This CDR3 reads CASSYFEEAFF. The CDR3 coding sequence is TGTGCCAGCAGTTACTTTGAGGAGGCTTTCTTT.

The gene calls are TRBV6-1 and TRBJ1-4, with D unresolved. Trimming took off 3 bases at V and 5 bases at J, with 7 bases between the two ends. Per the germline V gene, CDR1 is MNHNS and CDR2 is SASEGT. This CDR3 spans 13 amino acids. The CDR3 here is CASSDYSNEKLFF. The CDR3, as DNA: TGTGCCAGCAGTGATTACTCAAATGAAAAACTGTTTTTT.

The V gene is TRBV30, the J gene TRBJ1-2; 9 bases align to TRBD1. The ends lost 2 bases at V and 5 bases at J; junction bases unmatched: 9. CDR1 and CDR2 (germline): GTSNPN, SVGIG (reference sequence). The CDR3 extends over 15 amino acids. CDR3 sequence: CAWSTLGQGIYGYTF. CDR3 DNA: TGTGCCTGGAGTACTCTGGGACAGGGTATTTATGGCTACACCTTC.

This chain uses TRBV10-2 with TRBJ2-1, with D perhaps matching TRBD2 (6 bases). Germline loops: CDR1 WSHSY, CDR2 SAAADI. The CDR3 length is 15 residues. With 2 bases removed from V and 3 bases from J, the gap between germline ends came to 11 bases. In nucleotides, the CDR3 is TGCGCCAGCAGTGAGGACCCGGGGGACTACAATGAGCAGTTCTTC. As protein: CASSEDPGDYNEQFF.

This clone came up a few times. The V call is TRBV6-4, the J call TRBJ2-3, with a weak D call TRBD2 (7 bases). CDR1 and CDR2 from the germline V gene are MRHNA and SNTAGT. The CDR3 spans 16 residues. The V end was cut by 5 bases, the J end by 0 bases, with 15 bases between. CDR3 region: CASSHEAGASTDTQYF. The CDR3 DNA reads as TGTGCCAGCAGTCACGAGGCGGGGGCCAGCACAGATACGCAGTATTTT.

This clone was counted between two and nine times. Other DNA sequences of this sample code for an identical CDR3. The J gene is TRBJ1-2, the V gene TRBV11-3, with D uncertain. The CDR3 has 13 amino acids. The V end lost 2 bases, the J end lost 0 bases, and 4 bases lay between the germline ends. CDR1 and CDR2 (germline): SGHNT, YENEEA. CDR3 protein: CASSLSTNYGYTF. CDR3 nucleotide sequence: TGTGCCAGCAGCTTAAGCACTAACTATGGCTACACCTTC.

The chain joins TRBV27 to TRBJ2-3, with TRBD2 matching over 9 bases. This CDR3 has 16 amino acids. V shed 1 base and J 2 bases; nucleotides not matched to a gene: 4. Germline values: CDR1 MNHEY, CDR2 SMNVEV (reference sequence). CDR3 residues: CASSLYSGGLTDTQYF. CDR3 nucleotide sequence: TGTGCCAGCAGTTTATATAGCGGGGGACTCACAGATACGCAGTATTTT.

The rearrangement links TRBV2 to TRBJ2-2; 7 bases are a match to TRBD2. The CDR3 length is 13 residues. In germline, CDR1 is SNHLY, CDR2 FYNNEI. V lost 7 bases and J lost 4; bases outside the gene matches: 3. This CDR3 reads CASKGTTTGELFF. CDR3 nucleotide sequence: TGTGCCAGCAAAGGGACTACCACCGGGGAGCTGTTTTTT.

This chain connects TRBV14 to TRBJ1-4, with TRBD1 as a possible D gene (6 bases). CDR1 is SGHDN, CDR2 FVKESK, per germline. CDR3 length equals 15 residues. Trimming left V 4 bases short and J 3 bases short, with 12 bases between. The CDR3 loop reads CASSPRGAANEKLFF. Here the CDR3 DNA reads TGTGCCAGCAGCCCTCGGGGGGCGGCTAATGAAAAACTGTTTTTT. Drawing the rest from reference TRBV14 and TRBJ1-4, the complete variable domain is EAGVTQFPSHSVIEKGQTVTLRCDPISGHDNLYWYRRVMGKEIKFLLHFVKESKQDESGMPNNRFLAERTGGTYSTLKVQPAELEDSGVYFCASSPRGAANEKLFFGSGTQLSVL.

This clone was seen a few times. This chain connects TRBV5-8 to TRBJ2-3, with D possibly TRBD2 on 6 matching bases. Germline CDR1 and CDR2: SGHTS and YDEGEE. The CDR3 runs 16 residues. V was pared by 7 bases and J by 2 bases, with 20 bases between. Written as DNA, the CDR3 is TGTGCCAGCTGCAAAGTCCGGGCGGGGACCACAGATACGCAGTATTTT. Amino acids: CASCKVRAGTTDTQYF. Combining the CDR3 with reference TRBV5-8 and TRBJ2-3 gives the whole variable domain EAGVTQSPTHLIKTRGQQATLRCSPISGHTSVYWYQQALGLGLQFLLWYDEGEERNRGNFPPRFSGRQFPNYSSELNVNALELEDSALYLCASCKVRAGTTDTQYFGPGTRLTVL.

This chain uses TRBV5-1 with TRBJ2-7; TRBD2 matches at 7 bases. The length of the CDR3 is 16 residues. V was pared by 2 bases and J by 0 bases, with 8 bases of the junction left unmatched. The germline gives CDR1 SGHRS, CDR2 YFSETQ. The CDR3 coding sequence is TGCGCCAGCAGCTTTATGGTAAGCGGGGACTCCTACGAGCAGTACTTC. It yields the protein CASSFMVSGDSYEQYF.

The chain couples TRBV6-1 to TRBJ2-3; D gene uncertain. The V end was cut by 7 bases, the J end by 0 bases, with 11 bases between. The CDR3 runs 14 residues. Germline V CDR1 and CDR2: MNHNS, SASEGT. The CDR3 DNA reads TGTGCCAGCACTTTGCAGGCAAGCACAGATACGCAGTATTTT. Its translation is CASTLQASTDTQYF.

V usage is TRBV5-6 and J usage is TRBJ2-7, with D possibly matching TRBD1 (6 bases). V lost 9 bases to trimming and J lost 0 bases, with 19 bases between them. In germline, CDR1 is SGHDT, CDR2 YYEEEE. This CDR3 is built from 15 residues. The CDR3 loop reads CATSLGSTGSYEQYF. CDR3 DNA: TGTGCCACCTCCTTAGGATCGACAGGCTCCTACGAGCAGTACTTC. The full variable domain, its missing parts supplied by reference TRBV5-6 and TRBJ2-7, is DAGVTQSPTHLIKTRGQQVTLRCSPKSGHDTVSWYQQALGQGPQFIFQYYEEEERQRGNFPDRFSGHQFPNYSSELNVNALLLGDSALYLCATSLGSTGSYEQYFGPGTRLTVT.

CDR3 sequence reads: CSAWSTGELFF. In DNA form, the CDR3 reads TGCAGTGCGTGGAGCACCGGGGAGCTGTTTTTT. The chain recombines TRBV20-1 with TRBJ2-2; no clear D gene. The CDR3 consists of 11 residues. Trimming left V 6 bases short and J 4 bases short, with 6 bases between. CDR1 is DFQATT, CDR2 SNEGSKA, per germline (reference sequence).

The J gene is TRBJ1-3, the V gene TRBV29-1, with unresolved D. Germline V gives CDR1 SQVTM, CDR2 ANQGSEA. This CDR3 region has 14 residues. The ends were cut back, 4 bases at V and 0 bases at J, with 10 bases in the middle. CDR3 nucleotides: TGCAGCGTTGTAGAAAGCCTCTCTGGAAACACCATATATTTT. The encoded protein is CSVVESLSGNTIYF.

The rearrangement links TRBV6-5 to TRBJ1-2, with D hard to call. Trimming removed 4 bases at V and 2 bases at J, with 11 bases between. The CDR3 is made up of 14 amino acids. Germline values: CDR1 MNHEY, CDR2 SVGAGI. CDR3 coding DNA: TGTGCCAGCAGTTCCCGAGGTGTGAACTATGGCTACACCTTC. As protein: CASSSRGVNYGYTF.

The chain links TRBV6-5 to TRBJ2-1; TRBD1 matches 9 bases. Germline lookup yields CDR1 MNHEY and CDR2 SVGAGI. V lost 5 bases and J lost 2; bases outside the gene matches: 4. The CDR3 extends over 15 amino acids. The CDR3 DNA sequence: TGTGCCAGCAGTCGACAGGGGGGAGCCTACAATGAGCAGTTCTTC. Translated: CASSRQGGAYNEQFF.

A few counts support this clone. V is TRBV7-9 and J is TRBJ1-2, with TRBD1 matching 11 bases. V lost 5 bases to trimming and J lost 7 bases; unmatched junction nucleotides: 6. The CDR3 loop spans 14 amino acids. Germline CDR1 reads SEHNR; CDR2 reads FQNEAQ (reference sequence). This chain's CDR3 is CASSRGQGDFGYTF. CDR3 bases: TGTGCCAGCAGCCGGGGACAGGGGGATTTTGGCTACACCTTC.

This clone was counted a single time. The genes are TRBV27 and TRBJ2-3, with 7 nucleotides matching TRBD1. The CDR3 totals 14 residues. CDR1 is MNHEY and CDR2 is SMNVEV in the germline V gene (reference sequence). The trim removed 5 bases at V and 2 bases at J, leaving 4 bases unmatched. In DNA, the CDR3 is TGTGCCAGCAGTATACAGGGGCCCACAGATACGCAGTATTTT. Residues: CASSIQGPTDTQYF.

The V gene is TRBV5-1, the J gene TRBJ1-1, with 8 bases identical to TRBD1. V shed 4 bases, J shed 3 bases, and the junction held 2 bases outside the gene matches. Germline V gene sequence: CDR1 SGHRS, CDR2 YFSETQ. This CDR3 is 13 amino acids long. Here the CDR3 DNA reads TGCGCCAGCAGCACGGGACAGGACACTGAAGCTTTCTTT. The encoded protein is CASSTGQDTEAFF.

The rearrangement uses TRBV28 and TRBJ1-5; D is ambiguous. CDR3 length equals 12 residues. Between the trimmed V and J ends, which lost 4 bases and 7 bases, there was a span of 8 bases. Per the germline V gene, CDR1 is MDHEN and CDR2 is SYDVKM. The CDR3 spells CASSSRGQPQHF. The CDR3 DNA reads as TGTGCCAGCAGTTCCCGAGGGCAGCCCCAGCATTTT.

V and J are TRBV19 and TRBJ2-7; 7 bases fit TRBD2. CDR1 and CDR2 (germline): LNHDA, SQIVND (reference sequence). Trimming took 4 bases from V and 2 from J; bases not matched to a gene: 5. The CDR3 spans 14 residues. CDR3 in amino acids: CASSTSGGPYEQYF. The DNA for the CDR3 is TGTGCCAGTAGTACGTCGGGGGGTCCCTACGAGCAGTACTTC.

The rearrangement uses TRBV6-1 and TRBJ2-5, with TRBD2 as a possible D gene (5 bases). The germline CDR1 and CDR2 sequences are MNHNS and SASEGT. Trimming cost V 4 bases and J 4 bases, with 7 bases left between them. The CDR3 totals 12 residues. The CDR3 sequence: CASSVEAETQYF. The CDR3 DNA follows: TGTGCCAGCAGTGTGGAGGCAGAGACCCAGTACTTC.

J is TRBJ1-1 and V is TRBV29-1; D is uncertain. V was trimmed by 5 bases and J by 1 base, leaving 11 bases between them. CDR1 SQVTM and CDR2 ANQGSEA come from the germline V gene. There are 13 residues in the CDR3. The CDR3 nucleotides read TGCAGCGTTCCCAAGGAGGGGAACACTGAAGCTTTCTTT. Protein sequence: CSVPKEGNTEAFF.

The chain couples TRBV11-2 to TRBJ2-7; 13 bases line up with TRBD2. V shed 6 bases and J 3 bases; nucleotides not matched to a gene: 5. The CDR3 runs to 15 residues. Per the germline V gene, CDR1 is SGHAT and CDR2 is FQNNGV. DNA of the CDR3: TGTGCCAGCAGGGCCGGGACTAGCGGGGACTACGAGCAGTACTTC. The encoded protein is CASRAGTSGDYEQYF.

The rearrangement links TRBV7-9 to TRBJ1-6; 9 bases map to TRBD1. The CDR3 has 17 residues. V shed 6 bases and J 6 bases; nucleotides not matched to a gene: 12. Germline V gene data show CDR1 as SEHNR and CDR2 as FQNEAQ (reference sequence). CDR3 protein: CASSEDRGWSGNSPLHF. The CDR3 nucleotides are TGTGCCAGCAGTGAGGACAGGGGATGGTCTGGTAATTCACCCCTCCACTTT.

The gene calls are TRBV4-1 and TRBJ2-7; D perhaps matches TRBD2 (6 bases). Trimming took off 0 bases at V and 4 bases at J, with 13 bases between the two ends. The CDR3 is made up of 15 amino acids. Germline CDR1 reads MGHRA; CDR2 reads YSYEKL. The CDR3, as DNA: TGCGCCAGCAGCCAAGATACTAGCAGGGATTACGAGCAGTACTTC. Its protein product is CASSQDTSRDYEQYF.

This rearrangement joins TRBV5-1 to TRBJ1-5; D is unclear. The CDR3 has 15 amino acids. In germline, CDR1 is SGHRS, CDR2 YFSETQ. Trimming stripped 4 bases from V and 4 bases from J, with 15 bases between. The CDR3 DNA is TGCGCCAGCAGCCTCTCAGGTTCCCCAAATCAGCCCCAGCATTTT. It yields the protein CASSLSGSPNQPQHF. The complete variable domain, with remaining parts taken from reference TRBV5-1 and TRBJ1-5, reads KAGVTQTPRYLIKTRGQQVTLSCSPISGHRSVSWYQQTPGQGLQFLFEYFSETQRNKGNFPGRFSGRQFSNSRSEMNVSTLELGDSALYLCASSLSGSPNQPQHFGDGTRLSIL.